This is a list of T cell receptor beta chains from one sample in a study of cytomegalovirus exposure and HLA in healthy donors. The repertoire was sequenced with immunoSEQ multiplex PCR; TCRdb's copy has only in-frame clones and lacks some. The top ten clones hold around 3% of a sample with fewer than 200,000 clones, about 75% of them seen once. Input material: PBMCs. Every receptor here comes from a woman aged 45-65 years in good health and CMV-seropositive. CDR3s include the opening cysteine and the closing phenylalanine or tryptophan. A D gene is named only where the DNA matches it firmly. Clone size is not always given. Where it is, it says once, few, many or a class for expanded clones.

d_call j_call v_call clone_size cdr3_nt cdr3_aa
- TRBJ1-2 TRBV6-5 once TGTGCCAGCAGTTACAGCGAAGAATCTGGCTACACCTTC CASSYSEESGYTF
TRBD2 TRBJ2-1 TRBV6-5 - TGTGCCAGCCGGGGAGCGGGGGCCTACAATGAGCAGTTCTTC CASRGAGAYNEQFF
- TRBJ2-4 TRBV7-9 - TGTGCCAGCAGCTTGACCTCCGGGGTGATCCTTAACATTCAGTACTTC CASSLTSGVILNIQYF
TRBD1 TRBJ1-1 TRBV6-1 - TGTGCCAGCAGACGTTCAGGGGGTAGGGGGACTGAAGCTTTCTTT CASRRSGGRGTEAFF
- TRBJ2-7 TRBV28 - TGTGCCAGCAGTCCTGGACACTCCTACGAGCAGTACTTC CASSPGHSYEQYF
- TRBJ1-1 TRBV12-5 - TGTGCTAGTGGTCCCCCGGGGGGCGGCACTGAAGCTTTCTTT CASGPPGGGTEAFF
- TRBJ2-2 TRBV7-3 - TGTGCCAGCAGGTGGGACTTCTACACCGGGGAGCTGTTTTTT CASRWDFYTGELFF
- TRBJ2-7 TRBV2 - TGTGCCAGCATAGAGGAACAGGTAGGCGACGAGCAGTACTTC CASIEEQVGDEQYF
- TRBJ2-1 TRBV9 - TGTGCCAGCAGCGTAGCTTTCCTAGCAGCTGAGCAGTTCTTC CASSVAFLAAEQFF
- TRBJ1-2 TRBV13 - TGTGCCACCACAGGCGCGACTAGGAGTTGGGGCTACACCTTC CATTGATRSWGYTF
TRBD1 TRBJ1-5 TRBV2 once TGTGCCAGCAGAGTGACAGGGGTGCAGCCCCAGCATTTT CASRVTGVQPQHF
- TRBJ1-1 TRBV30 - TGTGCCTGGAGTGTACAGCCCTGGGAGGCTTTCTTT CAWSVQPWEAFF
- TRBJ2-5 TRBV6-1 - TGTGCCAGCAGTGAAAGTAGGACTGCCAAAGAGACCCAGTACTTC CASSESRTAKETQYF
- TRBJ2-1 TRBV7-6 - TGTGCCAGCAGCCTGTCCAGGGTCAAGACCTACAATGAGCAGTTCTTC CASSLSRVKTYNEQFF
- TRBJ1-2 TRBV9 few TGTGCCAGCAGCGTCCCGGGAGGAAACTATGGCTACACCTTC CASSVPGGNYGYTF
- TRBJ1-2 TRBV2 - TGTGCCAGCAGTGGGGGAGGGCACAACTATGGCTACACCTTC CASSGGGHNYGYTF